Listed below are T cell receptor beta chains from one sample, sequenced in a study of OX40 agonist ivuxolimab in advanced cancers. The data were produced by immunoSEQ multiplex PCR, yet TCRdb's version contains in-frame clones alone and is incomplete. The sample shows roughly 10,000 clones, 86% of them seen only once. This sample comprised CD4+ or CD8+ T cells sorted from blood, obtained in a trial of the OX40 agonist ivuxolimab. Source of these receptors: an adult with an advanced solid tumor such as melanoma, head and neck, liver or kidney cancer. CDR3s include the opening cysteine and the closing phenylalanine or tryptophan. A D gene is named only where the DNA matches it firmly. Clone size appears in some rows only: once, few, many, or a class for an expanded clone.

.,TRBJ2-3,TRBD2,TRBV6-1,TGTGCCAGCAGTGAGTTGTTGGGACTAGAAACAGATACGCAGTATTTT,CASSELLGLETDTQYF
.,TRBJ1-3,.,TRBV5-6,TGTGCCAGCAGCTGGGGGACGGACGGAAACACCATATATTTT,CASSWGTDGNTIYF
.,TRBJ1-5,.,TRBV19,TGTGCCAGTAGCCTCGGCCCTAGCGGCAATCAGCCCCAGCATTTT,CASSLGPSGNQPQHF
.,TRBJ2-2,.,TRBV28,TGTGCCAGCAGTTTTTCTGGGTCCGGGGAGCTGTTTTTT,CASSFSGSGELFF
.,TRBJ2-3,.,TRBV19,TGTGCCAGTAGTATAGAGGGCCGAGGGGCAGATACGCAGTATTTT,CASSIEGRGADTQYF
.,TRBJ1-1,.,TRBV13,TGTGCCAGCAGCCGCGCGCAGGGGCTTACTGAAGCTTTCTTT,CASSRAQGLTEAFF
.,TRBJ2-5,.,TRBV11-3,TGTGCCAGCAGCCTGATAGGTTCTGCTAGCCCAAACCCTCAAGAGACCCAGTACTTC,CASSLIGSASPNPQETQYF
.,TRBJ2-7,.,TRBV5-1,TGCGCCAGCAGCTTGGCGCAGGGTATGTACGAGCAGTACTTC,CASSLAQGMYEQYF
.,TRBJ1-6,.,TRBV27,TGTGCCAGCAGTTTCTCCAATTCACCCCTCCACTTT,CASSFSNSPLHF
.,TRBJ1-5,.,TRBV2,TGTGCCAGCAGTTTTACCGGGTTGTTGGTTCAGCCCCAGCATTTT,CASSFTGLLVQPQHF
.,TRBJ1-2,.,TRBV16,TGTGCCAGCAGCCACCGAACCAGGGGTACTAACTATGGCTACACCTTC,CASSHRTRGTNYGYTF
.,TRBJ2-2,.,TRBV19,TGTGCCAGTAGTATGGTTCTAGCCAGCGGGGAGCTGTTTTTT,CASSMVLASGELFF
.,TRBJ2-3,TRBD2,TRBV27,TGTGCCAGCAGTCCTCTGCCGGGGGGGCCTTCCACAGATACGCAGTATTTT,CASSPLPGGPSTDTQYF
once,TRBJ1-1,TRBD1,TRBV27,TGTGTCGCCGGTACAGGGGGATCTTTCTCTGAAGCTTTCTTT,CVAGTGGSFSEAFF
.,TRBJ1-3,TRBD1,TRBV5-6,TGTGCCAGCAGCTTGGCTTCGCGGGACAGCTCTGGAAACACCATATATTTT,CASSLASRDSSGNTIYF
.,TRBJ1-1,.,TRBV5-1,TGCGCCAGCAGCTTGGGGGCCGGCACTGAAGCTTTCTTT,CASSLGAGTEAFF
few,TRBJ2-3,.,TRBV29-1,TGCAGCGTTCGGCTAACAGATACGCAGTATTTT,CSVRLTDTQYF
once,TRBJ2-6,TRBD1,TRBV11-1,TGTGCCAGCAGCCTGGGACAGGGGAGCTCTGGGGCCAACGTCCTGACTTTC,CASSLGQGSSGANVLTF
.,TRBJ2-2,.,TRBV5-1,TGCGCCAGCAGTTTCAGGGATCTGGCCGGGGAGCTGTTTTTT,CASSFRDLAGELFF
.,TRBJ1-2,.,TRBV15,TGTGCCACCAGCAGAGAGGGGGATGGCTACACCTTC,CATSREGDGYTF
.,TRBJ2-1,.,TRBV5-5,TGTGCCAGCAGCTTGGGGAGGGGTCGGGAGTGGTATGAGCAGTTCTTC,CASSLGRGREWYEQFF
.,TRBJ2-1,TRBD2,TRBV5-5,TGTGCCAGCAGCTTGTGGCTAGCGGGGGGTTATGAGCAGTTCTTC,CASSLWLAGGYEQFF
.,TRBJ2-1,TRBD1,TRBV7-8,TGTGCCAGCAGTCGGACAGGGGCCGGGTCCTATGAGCAGTTCTTC,CASSRTGAGSYEQFF
once,TRBJ1-6,.,TRBV6-4,TGTGCCAGCAGTGAGGAGATCTGGGATAATTCACCCCTCCACTTT,CASSEEIWDNSPLHF
.,TRBJ1-6,.,TRBV7-9,TGTGCCAGCAGCGAATCGGGGACCTATAATTCACCCCTCCACTTT,CASSESGTYNSPLHF
.,TRBJ1-2,.,TRBV5-6,TGTGCCAGCAGCTTGGACAGCTCGGACTATGGCTACACCTTC,CASSLDSSDYGYTF
.,TRBJ1-4,TRBD1,TRBV5-4,TGTGCCAGCAGCTTAACCGGGACAGGGAAGGAAAAACTGTTTTTT,CASSLTGTGKEKLFF
few,TRBJ1-6,.,TRBV10-1,TGCGCCAGCAGTGACAACCATCCGAGCTCCTATAATTCACCCCTCCACTTT,CASSDNHPSSYNSPLHF
.,TRBJ2-2,.,TRBV7-3,TGTGCCAGCGGCGGGAACACCGGGGAGCTGTTTTTT,CASGGNTGELFF
.,TRBJ1-1,.,TRBV7-6,TGTGCCAGCAGCTTGGGGACTGAAGCTTTCTTT,CASSLGTEAFF
.,TRBJ1-4,.,TRBV6-5,TGTGCCAGCAGTTACGGGATGGGGTATGAAAAACTGTTTTTT,CASSYGMGYEKLFF
once,TRBJ2-7,.,TRBV6-1,TGTGCCAGCAGTGATTACGAGCAGTACTTC,CASSDYEQYF
.,TRBJ2-5,TRBD2,TRBV27,TGTGCCAGCAGTTTAGCGGGGGGGCCTGGGGAGACCCAGTACTTC,CASSLAGGPGETQYF
.,TRBJ2-5,TRBD1,TRBV28,TGTGCCAGCCATGAGGTTGGTACGATGACAGGGGGCGATGAGACCCAGTACTTC,CASHEVGTMTGGDETQYF
once,TRBJ1-5,TRBD1,TRBV5-6,TGTGCCAGCAGCGTCGGGACAGGTAGCAATCAGCCCCAGCATTTT,CASSVGTGSNQPQHF
.,TRBJ1-4,.,TRBV10-1,TGCGCCAGCGGTTTTACGGTTTCAACTAATGAAAAACTGTTTTTT,CASGFTVSTNEKLFF
.,TRBJ2-7,.,TRBV11-3,TGTGCCAGCAGCCCACTTGAGGGGGGGCTTAACGAGCAGTACTTC,CASSPLEGGLNEQYF
.,TRBJ1-1,TRBD1,TRBV11-2,TGTGCCAGCAGCTTAGTGGGACAGGGGGCAATGGGGAACACTGAAGCTTTCTTT,CASSLVGQGAMGNTEAFF
.,TRBJ2-6,.,TRBV19,TGTGCCAGTAGACAGGACTCTGGGGCCAACGTCCTGACTTTC,CASRQDSGANVLTF
.,TRBJ2-5,TRBD2,TRBV11-2,TGTGCCAGCAGCTTATTAACCCCGGGACTAGCCGTGGAGACCCAGTACTTC,CASSLLTPGLAVETQYF
.,TRBJ2-7,.,TRBV19,TGTGCCAGTAGTATTTTTCGGGGGAGCTCCTACGAGCAGTACTTC,CASSIFRGSSYEQYF
.,TRBJ2-5,.,TRBV5-4,TGTGCCAGCAGCCCGGAAATGCAAGAGACCCAGTACTTC,CASSPEMQETQYF